Each of the 27 T cell receptor beta chains below was sequenced from the same sample in a study of blood T cells in healthy people across ages. It was with a sample-barcoded 5' primer and a J-beta primer mix that a second PCR of roughly 7 to 12 cycles was run. TCRdb fed the 5' RACE reads into MiXCR, producing one record per CDR3 protein. Among about 800,000 distinct CDR3 sequences, roughly 25% were seen once, and the ten largest hold under 4.5%. The sample also formed part of further work on T cells of mothers and their children.

What was sequenced was blood. The receptors here all came from a boy between 10 and 17 years old in good health.

This clonotype occurred a few times. This chain links TRBV5-4 with TRBJ1-5, with TRBD1 matching over 9 bases. This CDR3 has 16 amino acids. V gave up 2 bases and J gave up 1 base; unmatched junction bases: 4. In germline, CDR1 is SGHNT, CDR2 YYREEE (reference sequence). The CDR3 DNA follows: TGTGCCAGCAGCTTCACAGGGGGCCTAAGCAATCAGCCCCAGCATTTT. This translates into CASSFTGGLSNQPQHF.

The chain couples TRBV10-3 to TRBJ2-1, with D unclear. This CDR3 is 13 amino acids long. CDR1 is ENHRY, CDR2 SYGVKD, per germline. The V end lost 0 bases, the J end lost 10 bases, and 10 bases lay between the germline ends. The CDR3 DNA follows: TGTGCCATCAGTGAGTCGACGGGCTACGAGCAGTTCTTC. Its translation: CAISESTGYEQFF.

In this sample, this clonotype turned up a few times. The rearrangement links TRBV7-6 to TRBJ2-5; 7 positions agree with TRBD1. The J call may be mistaken, given a closer DNA end match to TRBJ2-7. The CDR3 is 13 amino acids. Germline lookup yields CDR1 SGHVS and CDR2 FNYEAQ. CDR3 bases: TGTGCCAGCAGCTCGGAGACAGGGTACGAGCAGTACTTC. Encoded protein: CASSSETGYEQYF.

The rearrangement links TRBV4-3 to TRBJ1-4, with a tentative D call TRBD1 (5 bases). The CDR3 runs 16 residues. V lost 0 bases and J 6 bases, leaving 14 bases between the germline ends. Germline values: CDR1 LGHNA, CDR2 YSLEER. CDR3: CASSQEGGGTYEKLFF. The CDR3 nucleotides are TGCGCCAGCAGCCAAGAGGGGGGTGGTACTTATGAAAAACTGTTTTTT.

This clonotype was found a few times. The rearrangement uses TRBV6-2 or TRBV6-3 and TRBJ2-5; TRBD1 matches at 7 bases. Gene TRBJ2-7 matches the end of the DNA better, so the J call may be wrong. CDR1 is MNHEY and CDR2 is SVGEGT in the germline V gene. The CDR3 sequence is 16 residues long. CDR3 protein: CASSYAMGQTSYEQYF. The DNA for the CDR3 is TGTGCCAGCAGTTACGCCATGGGACAGACCTCCTACGAGCAGTACTTC.

This clonotype was detected a few times. The chain has TRBV12-3 or TRBV12-4 and TRBJ2-7; perhaps TRBD1 as D (6 bases). The CDR3 contains 15 residues. V was trimmed by 5 bases and J by 5 bases, leaving 19 bases between them. The CDR3 DNA reads as TGTGCCAGCAGTAGAACACAGGGCTTTTGGGACGAGCAGTACTTC. Its translation: CASSRTQGFWDEQYF.

This clonotype occurred a few times. This chain links TRBV11-2 with TRBJ1-5; D may be TRBD1 (5 bases). This CDR3 spans 15 amino acids. CDR1 SGHAT and CDR2 FQNNGV come from the germline V gene. V lost 5 bases and J lost 6, with 17 bases in between. DNA of the CDR3: TGTGCCAGCAGCCCTCTTGTGGGGGTGCCTCAGCCCCAGCATTTT. Translated: CASSPLVGVPQPQHF. Combining the CDR3 with reference TRBV11-2 and TRBJ1-5 gives the whole variable domain EAGVAQSPRYKIIEKRQSVAFWCNPISGHATLYWYQQILGQGPKLLIQFQNNGVVDDSQLPKDRFSAERLKGVDSTLKIQPAKLEDSAVYLCASSPLVGVPQPQHFGDGTRLSIL.

This clonotype was seen a few times. This chain joins TRBV2 and TRBJ2-3, with TRBD2 as a possible D gene (5 bases). The germline V and J ends were trimmed by 3 bases and 2 bases, with 12 bases remaining between them. From germline, CDR1 is SNHLY and CDR2 FYNNEI. The CDR3 consists of 15 residues. Written as DNA, the CDR3 is TGTGCCAGCAGTGAGGACCTAGCAAACACAGATACGCAGTATTTT. It translates to CASSEDLANTDTQYF. Based on the CDR3 plus reference TRBV2 and TRBJ2-3, the full variable domain is EPEVTQTPSHQVTQMGQEVILRCVPISNHLYFYWYRQILGQKVEFLVSFYNNEISEKSEIFDDQFSVERPDGSNFTLKIRSTKLEDSAMYFCASSEDLANTDTQYFGPGTRLTVL.

The rearrangement uses TRBV7-9 and TRBJ2-5, with TRBD2 matching 9 bases. With V trimmed by 7 bases and J by 5 bases, 11 bases remained unmatched. The CDR3 runs to 15 residues. Germline values: CDR1 SEHNR, CDR2 FQNEAQ (reference sequence). The CDR3 protein is CASTDLAGGPETQYF. CDR3 nucleotide sequence: TGTGCCAGCACCGACCTGGCGGGAGGGCCGGAGACCCAGTACTTC.

The chain has TRBV14 and TRBJ2-4; D unresolved. Trimming shortened V by 0 bases and J by 13 bases, and 13 bases separated the two germline ends. The CDR3 is made up of 13 amino acids. Germline lookup yields CDR1 SGHDN and CDR2 FVKESK. DNA of the CDR3: TGTGCCAGCAGCCAAGATATTGGCGGCAAGCAGTACTTC. Its protein product is CASSQDIGGKQYF. Full variable domain (missing parts from reference TRBV14 and TRBJ2-4): EAGVTQFPSHSVIEKGQTVTLRCDPISGHDNLYWYRRVMGKEIKFLLHFVKESKQDESGMPNNRFLAERTGGTYSTLKVQPAELEDSGVYFCASSQDIGGKQYFGAGTRLSVL.

The CDR3 nucleotides read TGCAGCGTTTACCTGACGTACCCCCCTGTCGAGCAGTACTTC. Encoded protein: CSVYLTYPPVEQYF. This rearrangement joins TRBV29-1 to TRBJ2-1; D not resolved. With the DNA end fitting TRBJ2-7 better, the J assignment may be wrong. The CDR3 consists of 14 residues. Germline CDR1 is SQVTM and CDR2 is ANQGSEA.

V gene TRBV2 combines with J gene TRBJ1-1; D call uncertain. The CDR3 runs 14 residues. Between the trimmed V and J ends, which lost 3 bases and 5 bases, there was a span of 13 bases. CDR1 and CDR2 from the germline V gene are SNHLY and FYNNEI. CDR3 sequence (DNA): TGTGCCAGCAGTGAGGTGTTGGGGAGTACTGAAGCTTTCTTT. This encodes CASSEVLGSTEAFF.

The chain uses TRBV20-1 and TRBJ1-5; 7 nucleotides agree with TRBD1. The CDR3 has 15 amino acids. After removal of 6 bases from V and 0 bases from J, the junction contained 8 bases not matched to a gene. The germline V gene has CDR1 DFQATT and CDR2 SNEGSKA (reference sequence). For the CDR3, the DNA is TGCAGTGCCAGCGACAGGGTTTATAGCAATCAGCCCCAGCATTTT. Amino acids: CSASDRVYSNQPQHF.

This clonotype has a handful of counts. V usage is TRBV7-2 and J usage is TRBJ2-7, with 10 bases that match TRBD1. The CDR3 runs to 14 residues. CDR1 is SGHTA and CDR2 is FQGNSA in the germline V gene. V lost 4 bases and J lost 6; bases outside the gene matches: 6. The chain's CDR3 is CASSYGQGVGEQYF. CDR3 in DNA: TGTGCCAGCAGCTACGGACAGGGGGTAGGCGAGCAGTACTTC.

This chain joins TRBV6-1 and TRBJ2-2; 11 bases align to TRBD1. The CDR3 sequence is 17 residues long. Germline trimming cut 2 bases from V and 5 bases from J; bases unmatched to any gene: 7. CDR1 is MNHNS and CDR2 is SASEGT in the germline V gene. In nucleotides, the CDR3 is TGTGCCAGCAGTGAATTTCCGGGACAGGGGGAAACCGGGGAGCTGTTTTTT. This encodes CASSEFPGQGETGELFF.

V gene TRBV9 combines with J gene TRBJ2-2; TRBD2 matches at 10 bases. The CDR3 is 15 amino acids. Germline values: CDR1 SGDLS, CDR2 YYNGEE. With 7 bases clipped from V and 6 bases from J, the junction kept 9 bases outside the gene matches. The CDR3 DNA is TGTGCCAGCTCTGAAGCGGGGGGGGGACCCGGGGAGCTGTTTTTT. Encoded protein: CASSEAGGGPGELFF.

This clonotype has more than one count but fewer than ten. J is TRBJ2-3 and V is TRBV9, with 13 bases matching TRBD2. The CDR3 is 17 amino acids. The germline CDR1 and CDR2 sequences are SGDLS and YYNGEE. After removal of 4 bases from V and 4 bases from J, the junction contained 9 bases not matched to a gene. CDR3 nucleotide sequence: TGTGCCAGCAGCCGGGGACTAGCGGGGTCCACCTCAGATACGCAGTATTTT. Protein sequence: CASSRGLAGSTSDTQYF.

The chain joins TRBV12-3 or TRBV12-4 to TRBJ2-3, with a tentative D call TRBD2 (7 bases). Between the trimmed V and J ends, which lost 3 bases and 8 bases, there was a span of 9 bases. The CDR3 spans 12 residues. The CDR3 spells CASSLRGGTQYF. The CDR3 DNA reads TGTGCCAGCAGTTTGAGGGGGGGTACGCAGTATTTT.

The chain couples TRBV5-1 to TRBJ2-7; possibly TRBD1 for D (6 bases). Germline CDR1 reads SGHRS; CDR2 reads YFSETQ. Trimming removed 4 bases from V and 5 bases from J, with 13 bases in between. The CDR3 has 13 residues. The CDR3 DNA sequence: TGCGCCAGCAGCCATCCTACAGGGAACGAGCAGTACTTC. It translates to CASSHPTGNEQYF.

The rearrangement links TRBV5-1 to TRBJ1-1; D is perhaps TRBD1 (5 bases). Trimming cost V 4 bases and J 5 bases, with 15 bases left between them. CDR3 length equals 14 residues. Germline assignment: CDR1 SGHRS and CDR2 YFSETQ. The CDR3 sequence is CASSPRQGGTEAFF. CDR3 in DNA: TGCGCCAGCAGCCCTCGGCAGGGAGGGACTGAAGCTTTCTTT.

The table lists this clonotype with a few counts. The chain recombines TRBV12-3 or TRBV12-4 with TRBJ2-1, with a weak D call TRBD1 (6 bases). The CDR3 has 15 amino acids. The V and J ends lost 7 bases and 5 bases respectively, with 18 bases between them. The CDR3 loop reads CASMFGGKPHNEQFF. The CDR3 DNA reads as TGTGCCAGCATGTTTGGGGGCAAGCCTCACAATGAGCAGTTCTTC.

In this sample, this clonotype turned up a few times. The chain couples TRBV20-1 to TRBJ2-3; 7 nucleotides line up with TRBD1. The CDR3 sequence is 17 residues long. CDR1 DFQATT and CDR2 SNEGSKA come from the germline V gene (reference sequence). J lost 3 bases, V lost 6 bases, and 18 bases had no gene match. CDR3: CSATQDYRDSPTDTQYF. The CDR3 DNA reads TGCAGTGCCACTCAAGACTACCGGGACAGTCCGACAGATACGCAGTATTTT.

This clonotype occurred a few times. V usage is TRBV4-3 and J usage is TRBJ1-1; D might be TRBD1 (6 bases). The V gene's germline CDR1 is LGHNA and CDR2 YSLEER. The germline V and J ends were trimmed by 0 bases and 8 bases, with 10 bases remaining between them. There are 13 residues in the CDR3. The CDR3 protein is CASSQDVGGEAFF. The CDR3, as DNA: TGCGCCAGCAGCCAAGATGTAGGGGGGGAAGCTTTCTTT.

This clonotype was counted a few times. This chain links TRBV24-1 with TRBJ2-1; the D is unclear. The DNA end is a closer match to TRBJ2-7, so the J assignment may be wrong. The CDR3 contains 12 residues. Germline assignment: CDR1 KGHDR and CDR2 SFDVKD. CDR3 sequence reads: CATRAISGEQYF. For the CDR3, the DNA is TGTGCCACCAGGGCAATATCGGGTGAGCAGTACTTC.

The J gene is TRBJ1-5, the V gene TRBV30; D uncertain. Germline CDR1 is GTSNPN and CDR2 is SVGIG (reference sequence). Trimming shortened V by 2 bases and J by 0 bases, and 5 bases separated the two germline ends. The length of the CDR3 is 13 residues. CDR3: CAWSLDSNQPQHF. The CDR3 region has the DNA TGTGCCTGGAGTTTGGATAGCAATCAGCCCCAGCATTTT.

V usage is TRBV12-3 or TRBV12-4 and J usage is TRBJ1-2; D remains ambiguous. V lost 6 bases and J 7 bases, leaving 15 bases between the germline ends. The CDR3 has 13 amino acids. The CDR3 is CASRSGGGVGYTF. The CDR3 region has the DNA TGTGCCAGCAGGAGTGGAGGTGGGGTTGGCTACACCTTC.

The chain employs TRBV5-5 and TRBJ2-5; D may be TRBD1 or TRBD2 (5 bases each). Trimming took off 8 bases at V and 4 bases at J, with 15 bases between the two ends. Germline values: CDR1 SGHKS, CDR2 YYEKEE (reference sequence). This CDR3 spans 13 amino acids. The CDR3 region is CASRFGTRETQYF. The CDR3 bases are TGTGCCAGTAGGTTCGGGACGCGAGAGACCCAGTACTTC.